This T cell receptor (beta chain) was obtained from a study of blood T cell repertoires in COVID-19. Study details: Samples representing acute and convalescent COVID-19 were sourced from the United States, Italy and Spain. PBMCs, B-cell-depleted T cells, or T cells were the source of the cDNA or gDNA that made up the material.

Losses at the gene ends were 3 bases for V and 1 base for J; bases not matched to a gene: 2. The CDR3 loop spans 15 amino acids. Germline CDR1 and CDR2: SEHNR and FQNEAQ (reference sequence). As handled by the study authors: Using reference gene primer amplification, nucleated cell counts were estimated. Clones were sequenced by immunoSEQ multiplex PCR, and TCRdb holds only the in-frame ones, with some missing. Clone size and the V and J calls come from that table; the DNA yielded D and trimming. The sample contains 130,000 to 150,000 clones, around 75% of which appear only once. Patients at the Seattle site were enrolled during active infection and followed longitudinally.

Sequenced input: peripheral blood. This TCR came from a woman between 70 and 85 years old with COVID-19, enrolled during active disease. The rearrangement uses TRBV7-9 and TRBJ2-2, with 7 nucleotides matching TRBD2. CDR3 nucleotide sequence: TGTGCCAGCAGCTTGGAGCGGGGGAACACCGGGGAGCTGTTTTTT. This encodes CASSLERGNTGELFF.